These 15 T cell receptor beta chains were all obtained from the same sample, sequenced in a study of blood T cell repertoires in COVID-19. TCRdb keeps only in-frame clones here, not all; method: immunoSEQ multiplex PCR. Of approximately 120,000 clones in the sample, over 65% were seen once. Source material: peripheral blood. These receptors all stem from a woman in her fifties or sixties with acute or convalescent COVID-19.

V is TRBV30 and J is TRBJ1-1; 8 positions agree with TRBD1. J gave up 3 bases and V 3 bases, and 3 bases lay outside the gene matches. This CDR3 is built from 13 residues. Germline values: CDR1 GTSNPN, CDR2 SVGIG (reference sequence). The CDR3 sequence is CAWSQQGDTEAFF. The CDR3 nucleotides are TGTGCCTGGAGCCAACAGGGGGACACTGAAGCTTTCTTT.

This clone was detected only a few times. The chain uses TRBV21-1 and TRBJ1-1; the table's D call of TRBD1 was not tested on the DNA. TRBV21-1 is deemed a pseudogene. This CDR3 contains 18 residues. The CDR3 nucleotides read TGTGCCAGCAGCAACACCGCCGGGACAGGGTGCGCGGTAACTGAAGCTTTCTTT. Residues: CASSNTAGTGCAVTEAFF.

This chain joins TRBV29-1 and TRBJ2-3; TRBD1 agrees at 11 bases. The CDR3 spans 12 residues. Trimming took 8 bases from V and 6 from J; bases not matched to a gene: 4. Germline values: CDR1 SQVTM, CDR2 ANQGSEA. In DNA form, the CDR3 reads TGCAGCACGGGACAGGGGGGCGATACGCAGTATTTT. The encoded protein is CSTGQGGDTQYF.

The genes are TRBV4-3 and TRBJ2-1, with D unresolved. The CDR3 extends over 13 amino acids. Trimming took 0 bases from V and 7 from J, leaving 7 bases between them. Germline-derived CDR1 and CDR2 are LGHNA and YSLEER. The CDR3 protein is CASSQDVPNEQFF. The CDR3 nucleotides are TGCGCCAGCAGCCAAGACGTCCCTAATGAGCAGTTCTTC.

The CDR3 DNA sequence: TGTGCCAGCAGCGACCCCGCCAGGGGTGGCGAAAAACTGTTTTTT. This translates into CASSDPARGGEKLFF. The chain has TRBV3-1 (or the pseudogene TRBV3-2) and TRBJ1-4; TRBD1 might be the D (6 bases). Per germline, CDR1 LGHDT and CDR2 YNNKEL (reference sequence). The CDR3 covers 15 residues. V dropped 5 bases and J dropped 8 bases, with 18 bases sitting between them.

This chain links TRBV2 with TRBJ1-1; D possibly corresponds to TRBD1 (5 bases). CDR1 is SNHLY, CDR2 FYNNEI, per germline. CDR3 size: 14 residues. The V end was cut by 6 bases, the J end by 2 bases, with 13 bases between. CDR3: CASSIRGGNTEAFF. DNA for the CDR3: TGTGCCAGCAGCATCCGGGGGGGTAACACTGAAGCTTTCTTT.

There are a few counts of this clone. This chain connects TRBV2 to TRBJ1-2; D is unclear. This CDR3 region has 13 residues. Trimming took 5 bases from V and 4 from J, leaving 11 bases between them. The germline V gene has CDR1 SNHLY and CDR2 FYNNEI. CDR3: CASSSRRVYGYTF. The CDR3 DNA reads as TGTGCCAGCAGTTCCCGCCGGGTCTATGGCTACACCTTC.

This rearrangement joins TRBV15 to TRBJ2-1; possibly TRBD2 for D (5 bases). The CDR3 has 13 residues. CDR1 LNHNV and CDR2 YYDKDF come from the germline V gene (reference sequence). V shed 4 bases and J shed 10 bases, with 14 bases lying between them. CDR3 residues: CATSMVQPSEQFF. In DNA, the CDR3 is TGTGCCACCAGCATGGTCCAACCTAGCGAGCAGTTCTTC.

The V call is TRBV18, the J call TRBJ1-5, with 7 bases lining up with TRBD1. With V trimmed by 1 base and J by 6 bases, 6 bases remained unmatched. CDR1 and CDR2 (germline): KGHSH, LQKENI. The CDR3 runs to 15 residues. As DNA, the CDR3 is TGTGCCAGCTCACCACGCCAGGGGGAAGGTCAGCCCCAGCATTTT. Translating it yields CASSPRQGEGQPQHF.

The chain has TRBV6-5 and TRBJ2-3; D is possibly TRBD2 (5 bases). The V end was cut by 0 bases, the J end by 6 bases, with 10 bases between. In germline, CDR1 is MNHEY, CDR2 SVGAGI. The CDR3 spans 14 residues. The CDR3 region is CASSYSRPGDTQYF. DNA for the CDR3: TGTGCCAGCAGTTACTCGAGACCGGGGGATACGCAGTATTTT.

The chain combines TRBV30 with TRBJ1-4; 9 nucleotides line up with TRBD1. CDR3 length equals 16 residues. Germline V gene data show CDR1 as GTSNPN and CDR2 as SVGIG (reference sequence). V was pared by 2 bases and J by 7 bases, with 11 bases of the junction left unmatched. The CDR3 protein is CAWSFNPGTGSEKLFF. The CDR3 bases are TGTGCCTGGAGTTTTAACCCCGGGACAGGGAGTGAAAAACTGTTTTTT.

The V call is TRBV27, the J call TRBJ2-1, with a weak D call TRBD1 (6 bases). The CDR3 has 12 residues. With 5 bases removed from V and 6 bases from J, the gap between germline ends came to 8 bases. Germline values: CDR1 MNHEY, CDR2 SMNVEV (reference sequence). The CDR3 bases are TGTGCCAGCAGTCCACAGGGCAATGAGCAGTTCTTC. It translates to CASSPQGNEQFF.

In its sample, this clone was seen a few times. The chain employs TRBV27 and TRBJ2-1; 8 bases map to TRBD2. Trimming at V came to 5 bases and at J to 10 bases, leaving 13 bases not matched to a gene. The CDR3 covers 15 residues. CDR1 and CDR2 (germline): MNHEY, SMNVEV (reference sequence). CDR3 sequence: CASSPRSGGGYEQFF. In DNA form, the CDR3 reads TGTGCCAGCAGTCCCCGGTCGGGAGGGGGTTACGAGCAGTTCTTC.

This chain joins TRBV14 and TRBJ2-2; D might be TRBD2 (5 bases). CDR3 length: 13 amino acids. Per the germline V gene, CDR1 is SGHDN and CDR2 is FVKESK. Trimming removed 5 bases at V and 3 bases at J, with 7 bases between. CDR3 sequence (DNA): TGTGCCAGCAGCGCCGGGGACACCGGGGAGCTGTTTTTT. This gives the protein CASSAGDTGELFF.

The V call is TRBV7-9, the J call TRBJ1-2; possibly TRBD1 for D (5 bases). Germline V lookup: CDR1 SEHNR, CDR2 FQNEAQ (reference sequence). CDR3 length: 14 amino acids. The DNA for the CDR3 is TGTGCGGGCATTGGGGGAGGGACCAACTATGGCTACACCTTC. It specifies CAGIGGGTNYGYTF.